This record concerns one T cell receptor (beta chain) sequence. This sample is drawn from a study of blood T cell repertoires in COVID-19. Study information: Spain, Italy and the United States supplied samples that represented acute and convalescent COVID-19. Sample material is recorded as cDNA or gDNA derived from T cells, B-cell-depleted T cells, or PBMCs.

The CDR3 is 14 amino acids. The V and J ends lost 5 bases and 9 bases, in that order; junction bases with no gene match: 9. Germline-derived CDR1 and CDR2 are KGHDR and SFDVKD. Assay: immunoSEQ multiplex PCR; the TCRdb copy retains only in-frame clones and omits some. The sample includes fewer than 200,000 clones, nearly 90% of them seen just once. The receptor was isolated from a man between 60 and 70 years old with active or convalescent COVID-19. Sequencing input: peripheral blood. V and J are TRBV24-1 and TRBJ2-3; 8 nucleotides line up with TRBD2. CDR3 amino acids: CATSAPGGVQTQYF. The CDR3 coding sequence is TGTGCCACCAGTGCTCCGGGGGGGGTTCAAACGCAGTATTTT.